A selection of T cell receptor beta chains follows, all from one sample in a study of shared clonotypes between healthy human individuals. Method: immunoSEQ multiplex PCR; TCRdb's copy keeps in-frame clones and lacks some. The sample has about 590,000 clones; 95% are singletons. Material for sequencing was naive CD8+ T cells sorted from blood. The receptor source for this set is a woman aged 25 to 39 in good health. CDR3s include the opening cysteine and the closing phenylalanine or tryptophan. D genes are given only for firm matches. Clone size is given for some rows only: seen once, a few or many times, or a class if the clone is expanded.

j_call d_call v_call clone_size cdr3_nt cdr3_aa
TRBJ2-3 TRBD2 TRBV27 - TGTGCCAGCAGTTTCGGCGGACTAGGGGGCACAGATACGCAGTATTTT CASSFGGLGGTDTQYF
TRBJ1-1 - TRBV7-9 - TGTGCCAGCAGCCCGACAATACTCAATACTGAAGCTTTCTTT CASSPTILNTEAFF
TRBJ2-1 - TRBV28 - TGTGCCAGCAGCGAGCCCCGGCCGGACGGGTCCTACAATGAGCAGTTCTTC CASSEPRPDGSYNEQFF
TRBJ2-7 TRBD2 TRBV27 - TGTGCCAGCAGTTCCCCCTTAGCGGGCCACTACGAGCAGTACTTC CASSSPLAGHYEQYF
TRBJ2-7 - TRBV5-4 once TGTGCCAGCAGTTCGGACCATAAGCAGTACTTC CASSSDHKQYF
TRBJ2-3 - TRBV10-3 - TGTGCCATCAGTGAGTCAAGCCTGTTGGCGCAGTATTTT CAISESSLLAQYF
TRBJ2-2 TRBD1 TRBV9 - TGTGCCAGCAGCGTAGGGACAGGGGCCAACGGGGAGCTGTTTTTT CASSVGTGANGELFF
TRBJ2-1 TRBD2 TRBV27 - TGTGCCAGCAGTCTCGCACTAGCGGGAGTCCCGTTCTTC CASSLALAGVPFF
TRBJ2-7 TRBD2 TRBV27 - TGTGCCAGCAGTTTGTCGGGAGGCCCCTACGAGCAGTACTTC CASSLSGGPYEQYF
TRBJ2-1 TRBD2 TRBV28 - TGTGCCAGCAGTTTTTCCCTAGCGGGAGGTAGTCCCTACAATGAGCAGTTCTTC CASSFSLAGGSPYNEQFF
TRBJ2-7 - TRBV27 - TGTGCCAGCAGCCTAAGTACAGGGGGGGCGGACGAGCAGTACTTC CASSLSTGGADEQYF
TRBJ2-3 - TRBV28 - TGTGCCAGCAGTTTATTCGGGACATCTAGCACAGATACGCAGTATTTT CASSLFGTSSTDTQYF
TRBJ1-5 - TRBV19 - TGTGCCAGTAGTATAGACAGGGAGAGCAATCAGCCCCAGCATTTT CASSIDRESNQPQHF
TRBJ2-5 TRBD1 TRBV5-1 - TGCGCCAGCAGCTTGGCCTGGACAGGGCAAGAGACCCAGTACTTC CASSLAWTGQETQYF
TRBJ2-3 - TRBV1 - TGCACCAGCAGCCGACCCTCAGCCCAGTCCGGCGCAGATACGCAGTATTTT CTSSRPSAQSGADTQYF
TRBJ2-1 TRBD1 TRBV5-6 - TGTGCCAGCAGCACCGGACAGGGAATCTTCAATGAGCAGTTCTTC CASSTGQGIFNEQFF
TRBJ2-7 TRBD2 TRBV11-2 once TGTGCCAGCAGCTTACTTGGACTAGCGGGAGAGGGGAACGAGCAGTACTTC CASSLLGLAGEGNEQYF
TRBJ1-2 - TRBV28 - TGTGCCAGCAGTTTTATCCGACCCCCCACGAACTATGGCTACACCTTC CASSFIRPPTNYGYTF
TRBJ2-1 TRBD2 TRBV5-1 - TGCGCCAGCAGCTTGTCTAGCGGGAAGGGCGATGAGCAGTTCTTC CASSLSSGKGDEQFF
TRBJ2-7 - TRBV28 - TGTGCCAGCAGTTCGCTATCTACCGAGCAGTACTTC CASSSLSTEQYF
TRBJ2-3 - TRBV27 - TGTGCCAGCAGTTTAGATCCGGGAGAGGGCACAGATACGCAGTATTTT CASSLDPGEGTDTQYF
TRBJ1-4 - TRBV5-1 - TGCGCCAGCAGTCTTTCCCGGGCCTTAGGAGAAAAACTGTTTTTT CASSLSRALGEKLFF
TRBJ1-5 - TRBV7-8 - TGTGCCAGCAGCCCGGGGGGACCTTGGGGTCAGCCCCAGCATTTT CASSPGGPWGQPQHF
TRBJ2-7 TRBD2 TRBV5-6 - TGTGCCAGCAGCTTCCTTAGCGGGAGAGTACACGAGCAGTACTTC CASSFLSGRVHEQYF
TRBJ2-7 TRBD2 TRBV19 once TGTGCCAGTAGTGCGTCTAGCGGCCGGTACGAGCAGTACTTC CASSASSGRYEQYF
TRBJ2-2 TRBD2 TRBV9 - TGTGCCAGCAGTGTTAGCGGGAGTAACACCGGGGAGCTGTTTTTT CASSVSGSNTGELFF
TRBJ2-7 - TRBV11-2 - TGTGCCAGCAGCTTTATCGAGGCCTACGAGCAGTACTTC CASSFIEAYEQYF
TRBJ2-1 TRBD2 TRBV5-4 - TGTGCCAGCAGCTCGATCCGGGAGGGCGTCAACAATGAGCAGTTCTTC CASSSIREGVNNEQFF
TRBJ1-1 TRBD1 TRBV19 - TGTGCCAGTAGTACCGCGGACAGGGGAAACACTGAAGCTTTCTTT CASSTADRGNTEAFF
TRBJ1-3 - TRBV5-6 - TGTGCCAGCAGCTTGTTTGGGGGAAACACCATATATTTT CASSLFGGNTIYF
TRBJ2-1 - TRBV28 - TGTGCCAGCAGTCCCCCCTCCGCTGGTTACAATGAGCAGTTCTTC CASSPPSAGYNEQFF
TRBJ1-5 TRBD1 TRBV2 - TGTGCCAGCAGGGGACAGGTGGATAGCAATCAGCCCCAGCATTTT CASRGQVDSNQPQHF
TRBJ1-1 - TRBV13 - TGTGCCAGCAGCTTAGGACTTGCAGGGGCGGGCACTGAAGCTTTCTTT CASSLGLAGAGTEAFF
TRBJ2-7 - TRBV5-1 - TGCGCCAGCAGCTTAGTACCCCCTGGGAGTAGCTCCTACGAGCAGTACTTC CASSLVPPGSSSYEQYF
TRBJ2-1 TRBD2 TRBV10-3 - TGTGCCCTGAAGCGGGAGGGCCGGTTGGATGAGCAGTTCTTC CALKREGRLDEQFF
TRBJ2-3 TRBD2 TRBV27 - TGTGCCAGCAGTTTTCAGGCGGGAGCAGATACGCAGTATTTT CASSFQAGADTQYF
TRBJ2-7 TRBD1 TRBV7-9 - TGTGCCAGCAGCGGGACAGGGGTCGAGCAGTACTTC CASSGTGVEQYF
TRBJ1-1 TRBD1 TRBV6-6 - TGTGCCAGCAGTTCCCAGAGGACAGGGGGCTACACTGAAGCTTTCTTT CASSSQRTGGYTEAFF
TRBJ2-3 - TRBV28 - TGTGCCAGCAGTTTTACAGCGAGCACAGATACGCAGTATTTT CASSFTASTDTQYF
TRBJ2-7 TRBD1 TRBV28 - TGTGCCAGCAGTTCAACCGGGACAGGGTACGAGCAGTACTTC CASSSTGTGYEQYF
TRBJ2-7 TRBD2 TRBV28 - TGTGCCAGCAGTTTATTCGGGACTAGTTCTTATCACGAGCAGTACTTC CASSLFGTSSYHEQYF
TRBJ1-5 - TRBV10-2 - TGCGCCAGCAGTGAACGGGGAACGGGGTTGAATCAGCCCCAGCATTTT CASSERGTGLNQPQHF